One sample yielded the 26 T cell receptor beta chains listed below, sequenced in a study of shared clonotypes between healthy human individuals. Data came from immunoSEQ multiplex PCR; TCRdb stores just in-frame clones and leaves some out. The sample contains about 470,000 clones, around 79% of which appear only once. Sample: PBMCs. The receptor set was obtained from a woman between 40 and 55 years old in good health. Some clones in this sample may be carry-over from other donors' samples.

J is TRBJ2-3 and V is TRBV19; a possible D gene is TRBD2 (6 bases). This CDR3 is built from 16 residues. The germline V gene encodes CDR1 LNHDA and CDR2 SQIVND (reference sequence). V gave up 5 bases and J gave up 2 bases, with 17 bases separating them. The CDR3 DNA sequence: TGTGCCAGTAGTGCTCGAACTAGCTTCCCCACAGATACGCAGTATTTT. Residues: CASSARTSFPTDTQYF.

The chain uses TRBV28 and TRBJ1-5, with D unclear. From germline, CDR1 is MDHEN and CDR2 SYDVKM. The CDR3 is 14 residues long. The ends were cut back, 7 bases at V and 0 bases at J, with 10 bases in the middle. The CDR3 spells CASNSAYSNQPQHF. The CDR3 DNA sequence: TGTGCCAGCAATTCCGCATATAGCAATCAGCCCCAGCATTTT.

The rearrangement uses TRBV7-3 and TRBJ2-3; D gene unclear. This CDR3 spans 14 amino acids. Between the trimmed V and J ends, which lost 0 bases and 2 bases, there was a span of 6 bases. Germline lookup yields CDR1 SGHTA and CDR2 FQGTGA. The CDR3 sequence: CASSLTPDTDTQYF. In DNA form, the CDR3 reads TGTGCCAGCAGCTTAACCCCGGACACAGATACGCAGTATTTT.

CDR3 amino acids: CASSRTGQHHGYTF. The CDR3, as DNA: TGTGCCAGCAGTCGGACAGGGCAGCATCATGGCTACACCTTC. The genes are TRBV6-5 and TRBJ1-2; the match to TRBD1 covers 8 bases. The CDR3 runs 14 residues. Germline CDR1 is MNHEY and CDR2 is SVGAGI. V lost 5 bases and J lost 6; bases outside the gene matches: 8.

This clone has a single count. The chain is built from TRBV25-1 and TRBJ2-5, with TRBD2 matching over 11 bases. The germline V gene encodes CDR1 MGHDK and CDR2 SYGVNS. The V and J ends lost 4 bases and 2 bases, in that order; junction bases with no gene match: 6. CDR3 length: 16 residues. Here the CDR3 reads CASSGFTSGRQETQYF. The CDR3 DNA is TGTGCCAGCAGTGGGTTTACTAGCGGGAGACAAGAGACCCAGTACTTC.

The genes are TRBV5-1 and TRBJ2-1, with D possibly TRBD2 on 6 matching bases. CDR1 is SGHRS and CDR2 is YFSETQ in the germline V gene. This CDR3 spans 14 amino acids. The V end lost 0 bases, the J end lost 8 bases, and 12 bases lay between the germline ends. CDR3 in amino acids: CASSLAQGGYEQFF. For the CDR3, the DNA is TGCGCCAGCAGCTTGGCTCAGGGAGGCTATGAGCAGTTCTTC.

The chain is built from TRBV4-1 and TRBJ1-4, with 11 bases fitting TRBD1. The CDR3 loop spans 16 amino acids. V lost 8 bases to trimming and J lost 5 bases; unmatched junction nucleotides: 10. The germline CDR1 and CDR2 sequences are MGHRA and YSYEKL. The CDR3 coding sequence is TGCGCCAGCGCCCCCGGGACAGGGGGTAGCAATGAAAAACTGTTTTTT. It encodes CASAPGTGGSNEKLFF.

About this clone itself: Other DNA sequences in the sample encode the same CDR3. This rearrangement joins TRBV5-1 to TRBJ2-3, with 8 bases that match TRBD2. J lost 4 bases, V lost 0 bases, and 4 bases had no gene match. The CDR3 sequence is 15 residues long. Germline V CDR1 and CDR2: SGHRS, YFSETQ. The CDR3: CASSLVLAGADTQYF. The CDR3 DNA reads TGCGCCAGCAGCTTGGTTCTAGCGGGCGCAGATACGCAGTATTTT. The variable domain in full, completed from reference TRBV5-1 and TRBJ2-3, reads KAGVTQTPRYLIKTRGQQVTLSCSPISGHRSVSWYQQTPGQGLQFLFEYFSETQRNKGNFPGRFSGRQFSNSRSEMNVSTLELGDSALYLCASSLVLAGADTQYFGPGTRLTVL.

The chain has TRBV11-1 and TRBJ2-1, with 8 nucleotides matching TRBD1. The V and J ends lost 3 bases and 2 bases, in that order; junction bases with no gene match: 3. The CDR3 covers 15 residues. Germline V gives CDR1 SGHAT, CDR2 FQDESV (reference sequence). DNA of the CDR3: TGTGCCAGCAGCTTTGGCAGGGGGCCCTACAATGAGCAGTTCTTC. This sequence encodes CASSFGRGPYNEQFF.

V is TRBV30 and J is TRBJ2-2; 9 bases are a match to TRBD1. V shed 1 base, J shed 7 bases, and the junction held 7 bases outside the gene matches. Germline V gene sequence: CDR1 GTSNPN, CDR2 SVGIG (reference sequence). CDR3 length: 15 amino acids. The CDR3 is CAWSAWDRADGELFF. The CDR3 nucleotides read TGTGCCTGGAGTGCCTGGGACAGGGCGGACGGGGAGCTGTTTTTT.

The V and J genes are TRBV9 and TRBJ2-4, with D possibly TRBD2 on 6 matching bases. CDR1 and CDR2 from the germline V gene are SGDLS and YYNGEE. This CDR3 comprises 15 residues. Trimming cost V 0 bases and J 7 bases, with 14 bases left between them. CDR3 in amino acids: CASSVDPGEGNIQYF. The CDR3 DNA reads as TGTGCCAGCAGCGTAGACCCGGGAGAGGGCAACATTCAGTACTTC.

This clone was counted a few times. Other nucleotide sequences from this sample produce the same CDR3. The chain links TRBV6-1 to TRBJ2-7, with TRBD2 matching over 12 bases. This CDR3 is 15 amino acids long. The V gene's germline CDR1 is MNHNS and CDR2 SASEGT. V was clipped by 2 bases and J by 3 bases; unmatched bases: 2. The CDR3 DNA reads TGTGCCAGCAGTGAATCGACTAGCGGGAGCTACGAGCAGTACTTC. The encoded protein is CASSESTSGSYEQYF.

This clone occurred a few times. The V call is TRBV9, the J call TRBJ1-3; D unresolved. The V and J ends lost 0 bases and 0 bases respectively, with 4 bases between them. CDR1 and CDR2 (germline): SGDLS, YYNGEE. The CDR3 runs to 14 residues. The CDR3 coding sequence is TGTGCCAGCAGCGTAGATAGCTCTGGAAACACCATATATTTT. Amino acid sequence: CASSVDSSGNTIYF.

This chain connects TRBV19 to TRBJ2-5; no firm D call. CDR1 and CDR2 (germline): LNHDA, SQIVND (reference sequence). The CDR3 is 12 residues long. Trimming cost V 5 bases and J 5 bases, with 9 bases left between them. The CDR3 loop is CASSVSGETQYF. The CDR3, as DNA: TGTGCCAGTAGTGTTTCCGGGGAGACCCAGTACTTC.

V gene TRBV28 combines with J gene TRBJ2-7; D unresolved. The V end lost 6 bases, the J end lost 3 bases, and 12 bases lay between the germline ends. The germline CDR1 and CDR2 sequences are MDHEN and SYDVKM. There are 13 residues in the CDR3. The CDR3: CASRSQSYYEQYF. CDR3 nucleotides: TGTGCCAGCAGATCACAGAGTTACTACGAGCAGTACTTC.

This clone was observed once. This chain connects TRBV27 to TRBJ2-7; 10 nucleotides match TRBD1. The CDR3 loop spans 14 amino acids. The germline V gene encodes CDR1 MNHEY and CDR2 SMNVEV (reference sequence). V dropped 7 bases and J dropped 1; count of bases not matched to a gene: 4. The CDR3 sequence: CASTRTGGSYEQYF. In nucleotides, the CDR3 is TGTGCCAGCACCCGGACAGGGGGGTCCTACGAGCAGTACTTC.

The chain has TRBV7-3 and TRBJ2-2; a possible D gene is TRBD2 (6 bases). Germline V gene data show CDR1 as SGHTA and CDR2 as FQGTGA. V lost 2 bases and J 5 bases, leaving 15 bases between the germline ends. This CDR3 is built from 16 residues. The CDR3 sequence: CASSLLEGGGTGELFF. The CDR3 DNA reads as TGTGCCAGCAGCTTATTGGAGGGAGGTGGAACCGGGGAGCTGTTTTTT.

The chain has TRBV28 and TRBJ2-7; unclear D gene. V was shortened by 4 bases and J by 0 bases, with 7 bases between the two germline ends. Per the germline V gene, CDR1 is MDHEN and CDR2 is SYDVKM. This CDR3 has 13 residues. The CDR3 DNA sequence: TGTGCCAGCAGTTCCTCTAGCTCCTACGAGCAGTACTTC. Residues: CASSSSSSYEQYF.

This chain connects TRBV9 to TRBJ1-5, with TRBD1 matching over 8 bases. The V and J ends lost 4 bases and 1 base, in that order; junction bases with no gene match: 4. The CDR3 totals 15 residues. CDR1 is SGDLS and CDR2 is YYNGEE in the germline V gene. CDR3 residues: CASSHGQGSNQPQHF. CDR3 in DNA: TGTGCCAGCAGCCACGGACAGGGAAGCAATCAGCCCCAGCATTTT.

The rearrangement joins TRBV19 to TRBJ2-4; the match to TRBD1 covers 8 bases. Germline V gene data show CDR1 as LNHDA and CDR2 as SQIVND (reference sequence). Germline trimming cut 6 bases from V and 0 bases from J; bases unmatched to any gene: 10. The CDR3 contains 17 residues. CDR3 coding DNA: TGTGCCAGTAGGGGGGCAGGGGGCGACCTAGCCAAAAACATTCAGTACTTC. As protein: CASRGAGGDLAKNIQYF.

The chain carries TRBV20-1 and TRBJ2-5; D gene unclear. From germline, CDR1 is DFQATT and CDR2 SNEGSKA (reference sequence). The CDR3 is made up of 11 amino acids. Trimming took 3 bases from V and 1 from J, leaving 3 bases between them. In DNA, the CDR3 is TGCAGTGCTAGTTCCCAAGAGACCCAGTACTTC. Translated, it gives CSASSQETQYF.

J is TRBJ2-7 and V is TRBV5-1; perhaps TRBD1 as D (6 bases). The CDR3 is made up of 16 amino acids. Germline V gene data show CDR1 as SGHRS and CDR2 as YFSETQ. V was shortened by 0 bases and J by 0 bases, with 13 bases between the two germline ends. CDR3 nucleotides: TGCGCCAGCAGCTTGGCAGGGGACGTTACCTCCTACGAGCAGTACTTC. Protein sequence: CASSLAGDVTSYEQYF.

The chain links TRBV11-1 to TRBJ1-1; TRBD1 might be the D (6 bases). The CDR3 runs to 17 residues. Germline V gene lookup returns CDR1 SGHAT and CDR2 FQDESV (reference sequence). The V and J ends lost 2 bases and 2 bases respectively, with 18 bases between them. As DNA, the CDR3 is TGTGCCAGCAGCTTAAGGAGTTTCGGGGGCTTAAACACTGAAGCTTTCTTT. Amino acids: CASSLRSFGGLNTEAFF. The full variable domain, its missing parts supplied by reference TRBV11-1 and TRBJ1-1, is EAEVAQSPRYKITEKSQAVAFWCDPISGHATLYWYRQILGQGPELLVQFQDESVVDDSQLPKDRFSAERLKGVDSTLKIQPAELGDSAMYLCASSLRSFGGLNTEAFFGQGTRLTVV.

The CDR3 is CSVITGVPPSDTQYF. The DNA of the CDR3 is TGCAGCGTGATAACGGGAGTCCCGCCTTCGGATACGCAGTATTTT. The chain recombines TRBV29-1 with TRBJ2-3; the D gene is possibly TRBD2 (6 bases). V was shortened by 6 bases and J by 6 bases, with 22 bases between the two germline ends. Germline CDR1 SQVTM, CDR2 ANQGSEA. The CDR3 runs 15 residues.

The chain has TRBV6-4 and TRBJ2-3; D call uncertain. V gave up 6 bases and J gave up 2 bases, with 15 bases separating them. CDR3 size: 15 residues. Germline CDR1 MRHNA, CDR2 SNTAGT. CDR3 coding DNA: TGTGCCAGCAGCTCCGAGCTGGGCCCCACAGATACGCAGTATTTT. This gives the protein CASSSELGPTDTQYF.

The chain joins TRBV27 to TRBJ2-7; 11 nucleotides line up with TRBD2. Germline V gene sequence: CDR1 MNHEY, CDR2 SMNVEV (reference sequence). Trimming at V came to 3 bases and at J to 6 bases, leaving 7 bases not matched to a gene. The CDR3 consists of 15 residues. CDR3 coding DNA: TGTGCCAGCAGTTTGGGACTAGCGGACGTTGCCGAGCAGTACTTC. Amino acid sequence: CASSLGLADVAEQYF.